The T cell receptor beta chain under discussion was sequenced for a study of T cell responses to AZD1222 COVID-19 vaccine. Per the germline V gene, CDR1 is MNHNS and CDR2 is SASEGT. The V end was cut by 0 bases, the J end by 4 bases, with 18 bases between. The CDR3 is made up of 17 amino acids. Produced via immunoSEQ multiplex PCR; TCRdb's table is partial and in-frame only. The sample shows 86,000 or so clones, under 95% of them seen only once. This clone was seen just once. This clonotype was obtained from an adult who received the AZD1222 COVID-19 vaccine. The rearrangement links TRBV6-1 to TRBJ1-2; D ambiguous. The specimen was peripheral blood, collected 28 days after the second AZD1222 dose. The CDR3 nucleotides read TGTGCCAGCAGTGAAGCGGGTAAGGGCAGTGCGGGCTATGGCTACACCTTC. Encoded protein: CASSEAGKGSAGYGYTF.